One and the same sample provided the 30 T cell receptor beta chains below, sequenced in a study of cytomegalovirus exposure and HLA in healthy donors. Using immunoSEQ multiplex PCR, the repertoire was profiled, and TCRdb retains in-frame clones only, with some absent. The repertoire has more than 250,000 clones, about 92% of them found once; the top ten carry roughly 3%. Sequencing used PBMCs. All receptors come from a woman in her 30s in good health and CMV-seronegative.

V usage is TRBV27 and J usage is TRBJ2-2; D not resolved. This CDR3 is 16 amino acids long. The germline gives CDR1 MNHEY, CDR2 SMNVEV (reference sequence). V was clipped by 5 bases and J by 5 bases, with 18 bases between them. DNA for the CDR3: TGTGCCAGCAGTCCGACGTTTATGATGGCTACCGGGGAGCTGTTTTTT. Its protein is CASSPTFMMATGELFF.

This sequence joins TRBV7-2 and TRBJ2-1; 7 nucleotides line up with TRBD1. In germline, CDR1 is SGHTA, CDR2 FQGNSA. J gave up 8 bases and V 2 bases, and 9 bases lay outside the gene matches. The CDR3 consists of 15 residues. CDR3 in amino acids: CASSLSRQGRDEQFF. The CDR3, as DNA: TGTGCCAGCAGCTTAAGTCGACAGGGACGCGATGAGCAGTTCTTC.

The chain joins TRBV27 to TRBJ2-5; 7 nucleotides line up with TRBD1. J was trimmed by 4 bases and V by 5 bases; bases with no gene match: 13. There are 16 residues in the CDR3. Germline CDR1 MNHEY, CDR2 SMNVEV (reference sequence). CDR3 DNA: TGTGCCAGCAGTCACTCGACAGGGAGTGAGAGAGAGACCCAGTACTTC. The encoded protein is CASSHSTGSERETQYF.

This chain links TRBV13 with TRBJ2-3, with TRBD2 matching over 7 bases. The J segment lost 4 bases and the V segment lost 5 bases, leaving 24 bases of the junction unmatched. This CDR3 comprises 20 residues. Per germline, CDR1 PRHDT and CDR2 FYEKMQ (reference sequence). CDR3 region: CASSRIRLAAPIGLSDTQYF. CDR3 bases: TGTGCCAGCAGCCGAATAAGGCTAGCGGCCCCCATTGGTCTGTCAGATACGCAGTATTTT.

The V call is TRBV27, the J call TRBJ2-7, with TRBD2 matching over 7 bases. This CDR3 comprises 18 residues. The V gene end was trimmed by 0 bases and the J gene end by 2 bases; junction bases not matched to a gene: 13. Germline V gives CDR1 MNHEY, CDR2 SMNVEV (reference sequence). The CDR3 is CASSLSQGFSSGTYEQYF. The CDR3 nucleotides are TGTGCCAGCAGTTTATCTCAAGGGTTTTCTAGCGGTACCTACGAGCAGTACTTC.

J is TRBJ2-7 and V is TRBV5-1; possibly TRBD1 for D (6 bases). The CDR3 has 15 amino acids. The germline V and J ends were trimmed by 6 bases and 3 bases, with 19 bases remaining between them. The V gene's germline CDR1 is SGHRS and CDR2 YFSETQ. DNA of the CDR3: TGCGCCAGCACGACACAGGGTGGGGGCGGCTACGAGCAGTACTTC. The encoded protein is CASTTQGGGGYEQYF.

The CDR3 DNA sequence: TGTGCCAGCAGCCAAGCCGGGTGGGGGGAGACCCAGTACTTC. Translation gives CASSQAGWGETQYF. The chain combines TRBV4-2 with TRBJ2-5, with D perhaps being TRBD1 or TRBD2 (5 bases each). The V gene lost 1 base and the J gene lost 5 bases, with 11 bases spanning the gap. From germline, CDR1 is LGHNA and CDR2 YNFKEQ. This CDR3 comprises 14 residues.

This clone was recorded once. This chain links TRBV18 with TRBJ2-3; D remains ambiguous. Germline V lookup: CDR1 KGHSH, CDR2 LQKENI. V lost 2 bases and J lost 4, with 7 bases in between. The CDR3 loop spans 13 amino acids. DNA of the CDR3: TGTGCCAGCTCACCAACACGTTCAGATACGCAGTATTTT. Translating gives CASSPTRSDTQYF.

This clone was observed a handful of times. This rearrangement joins TRBV7-2 to TRBJ2-7, with D maybe TRBD2 (6 bases). In germline, CDR1 is SGHTA, CDR2 FQGNSA. CDR3 size: 18 residues. V lost 2 bases to trimming and J lost 3 bases, with 23 bases between them. This CDR3 reads CASSLKAGRFMLGYEQYF. Here the CDR3 DNA reads TGTGCCAGCAGCTTAAAGGCGGGGCGGTTTATGTTGGGCTACGAGCAGTACTTC.

The V gene is TRBV5-1, the J gene TRBJ2-1; 9 bases are a match to TRBD1. The CDR3 sequence is 14 residues long. Germline V CDR1 and CDR2: SGHRS, YFSETQ. V gave up 7 bases and J gave up 3 bases; unmatched junction bases: 5. In DNA form, the CDR3 reads TGCGCCAGCTGGGACAGGGAGGGCTACAATGAGCAGTTCTTC. Encoded protein: CASWDREGYNEQFF.

The CDR3 sequence: CASSQDPAAGTGGETQYF. CDR3 in DNA: TGTGCCAGCAGCCAAGACCCAGCGGCGGGGACAGGCGGAGAGACCCAGTACTTC. V is TRBV4-2 and J is TRBJ2-5, with 8 bases that match TRBD1. Germline loops: CDR1 LGHNA, CDR2 YNFKEQ. The ends lost 0 bases at V and 4 bases at J; junction bases unmatched: 13. This CDR3 has 18 residues.

V usage is TRBV7-3 and J usage is TRBJ1-2; TRBD1 might be the D (6 bases). CDR3 length equals 15 residues. V lost 4 bases, J lost 4 bases, and 16 bases lay in between. CDR1 and CDR2 (germline): SGHTA, FQGTGA. CDR3 region: CASSSGAGLGYGYTF. The CDR3 DNA reads as TGTGCCAGCAGCTCAGGGGCGGGTCTCGGCTATGGCTACACCTTC.

The V gene is TRBV5-1, the J gene TRBJ1-1; 9 nucleotides match TRBD1. V was clipped by 4 bases and J by 7 bases; unmatched bases: 11. This CDR3 is 15 amino acids long. Germline V gene lookup returns CDR1 SGHRS and CDR2 YFSETQ. The CDR3 loop is CASSLKTGGVDEAFF. CDR3 nucleotide sequence: TGCGCCAGCAGCCTCAAAACAGGGGGCGTGGATGAAGCTTTCTTT.

The chain uses TRBV6-1 and TRBJ2-7; D unresolved. V gave up 4 bases and J gave up 3 bases, with 4 bases separating them. The CDR3 spans 11 residues. In germline, CDR1 is MNHNS, CDR2 SASEGT. CDR3 bases: TGTGCCAGCAGTGGCCACTACGAGCAGTACTTC. It is translated as CASSGHYEQYF.

The rearrangement links TRBV30 to TRBJ2-2, with 8 bases matching TRBD2. Germline loops: CDR1 GTSNPN, CDR2 SVGIG (reference sequence). After removal of 4 bases from V and 6 bases from J, the junction contained 4 bases not matched to a gene. This CDR3 has 13 amino acids. The DNA of the CDR3 is TGTGCCTGGATGGGACTAGTCGCCGGGGAGCTGTTTTTT. This codes for CAWMGLVAGELFF.

The chain joins TRBV25-1 to TRBJ2-3; the D gene is possibly TRBD2 (5 bases). Germline values: CDR1 MGHDK, CDR2 SYGVNS. The CDR3 consists of 17 residues. The germline V and J ends were trimmed by 0 bases and 4 bases, with 17 bases remaining between them. CDR3 region: CASSEYSSERAADTQYF. CDR3 in DNA: TGTGCCAGCAGTGAATATAGTAGCGAAAGGGCCGCAGATACGCAGTATTTT.

The V call is TRBV19, the J call TRBJ2-7; weak D call: TRBD1 (6 bases). V was clipped by 0 bases and J by 0 bases, with 18 bases between them. Per germline, CDR1 LNHDA and CDR2 SQIVND (reference sequence). This CDR3 comprises 18 residues. CDR3: CASSIDPHGQSSSYEQYF. In nucleotides, the CDR3 is TGTGCCAGTAGTATAGATCCACACGGACAGAGCAGCTCCTACGAGCAGTACTTC.

The chain uses TRBV27 and TRBJ2-3, with D perhaps TRBD1 or TRBD2 (5 bases each). Germline V gives CDR1 MNHEY, CDR2 SMNVEV (reference sequence). V was trimmed by 4 bases and J by 14 bases, leaving 16 bases between them. CDR3 length: 12 amino acids. CDR3 DNA sequence: TGTGCCAGCAGTTCCCGGGACGGTATAAGGTATTTT. This translates into CASSSRDGIRYF.

This rearrangement joins TRBV28 to TRBJ2-7, with 9 bases fitting TRBD1. Germline V gene lookup returns CDR1 MDHEN and CDR2 SYDVKM. The CDR3 extends over 13 amino acids. V lost 3 bases and J lost 5; bases outside the gene matches: 2. The CDR3 nucleotides read TGTGCCAGCAGTTTCTGGACAGGGGACGAGCAGTACTTC. Protein sequence: CASSFWTGDEQYF.

This chain uses TRBV5-6 with TRBJ2-5, with D possibly TRBD1 on 6 matching bases. This CDR3 has 13 amino acids. Germline loops: CDR1 SGHDT, CDR2 YYEEEE. The V end lost 3 bases, the J end lost 3 bases, and 9 bases lay between the germline ends. In DNA, the CDR3 is TGTGCCAGCAGCTGGGACACCGAAGAGACCCAGTACTTC. Its translation: CASSWDTEETQYF.

The chain employs TRBV5-1 and TRBJ2-5, with 8 bases identical to TRBD2. This CDR3 contains 15 residues. After removal of 4 bases from V and 5 bases from J, the junction contained 10 bases not matched to a gene. The germline V gene encodes CDR1 SGHRS and CDR2 YFSETQ. CDR3 bases: TGCGCCAGCAGCGGTGGTGGGACTAGTGGGGAGACCCAGTACTTC. It codes for CASSGGGTSGETQYF.

The V call is TRBV6-5, the J call TRBJ2-1, with a possible D match to TRBD2 (5 bases). This CDR3 is 15 amino acids long. V was shortened by 6 bases and J by 4 bases, with 16 bases between the two germline ends. Germline CDR1 and CDR2: MNHEY and SVGAGI. CDR3 DNA: TGTGCCAGCAGCCGACCCCCGGGCGGGTACAATGAGCAGTTCTTC. Its protein is CASSRPPGGYNEQFF.

This rearrangement joins TRBV5-1 to TRBJ2-1, with 7 positions matching TRBD1. CDR1 SGHRS and CDR2 YFSETQ come from the germline V gene. The length of the CDR3 is 19 residues. Germline trimming cut 2 bases from V and 4 bases from J; bases unmatched to any gene: 18. The CDR3 here is CASSLGHAITGVAYNEQFF. The DNA for the CDR3 is TGCGCCAGCAGCTTAGGGCATGCTATCACAGGGGTTGCGTACAATGAGCAGTTCTTC.

The CDR3 region has the DNA TGTGCCAGCAGTTTAATGGCGGTACGTTCACCCCTCCACTTT. Protein product: CASSLMAVRSPLHF. V usage is TRBV27 and J usage is TRBJ1-6; the D is unclear. V was cut by 2 bases and J by 9 bases, with 11 bases left in between. The CDR3 runs 14 residues. Germline assignment: CDR1 MNHEY and CDR2 SMNVEV (reference sequence).

The V call is TRBV9, the J call TRBJ2-3, with D tentatively TRBD2 (6 bases). V shed 0 bases and J shed 4 bases, with 21 bases lying between them. The length of the CDR3 is 18 residues. CDR1 is SGDLS, CDR2 YYNGEE, per germline. CDR3 residues: CASSVGGRPGEGADTQYF. The CDR3 DNA reads as TGTGCCAGCAGCGTAGGAGGACGGCCGGGAGAAGGGGCAGATACGCAGTATTTT. The full variable domain, in which reference TRBV9 and TRBJ2-3 provide the parts outside the CDR3, is DSGVTQTPKHLITATGQRVTLRCSPRSGDLSVYWYQQSLDQGLQFLIQYYNGEERAKGNILERFSAQQFPDLHSELNLSSLELGDSALYFCASSVGGRPGEGADTQYFGPGTRLTVL.

This clone was picked up one time. The chain recombines TRBV5-5 with TRBJ2-5, with 10 bases matching TRBD1. V lost 4 bases, J lost 2 bases, and 5 bases stayed unmatched. Germline CDR1 SGHKS, CDR2 YYEKEE (reference sequence). The CDR3 runs 15 residues. The CDR3: CASSVDRGEQETQYF. As DNA, the CDR3 is TGTGCCAGCAGCGTGGACAGGGGGGAGCAAGAGACCCAGTACTTC.

V gene TRBV28 combines with J gene TRBJ2-7; 9 positions match TRBD1. Per germline, CDR1 MDHEN and CDR2 SYDVKM. J lost 5 bases, V lost 5 bases, and 10 bases had no gene match. CDR3 size: 15 residues. The CDR3 DNA reads TGTGCCAGCAGTGACGCCGGGACAGGGTACCACGAGCAGTACTTC. Its protein product is CASSDAGTGYHEQYF.

V usage is TRBV4-1 and J usage is TRBJ2-7; maybe TRBD2 (6 bases). Germline CDR1 MGHRA, CDR2 YSYEKL. Trimming left V 4 bases short and J 0 bases short, with 13 bases between. This CDR3 is 15 amino acids long. The CDR3 loop is CASSLRDSSSYEQYF. The CDR3 DNA reads TGCGCCAGCAGCCTTCGGGACTCCTCCTCCTACGAGCAGTACTTC.

This chain links TRBV4-1 with TRBJ2-1; TRBD1 matches at 7 bases. CDR3 length equals 16 residues. Germline V gives CDR1 MGHRA, CDR2 YSYEKL. V dropped 1 base and J dropped 7; count of bases not matched to a gene: 10. DNA of the CDR3: TGCGCCAGCAGCCAAGGTCTTAGGGGGCGAAGGAATGAGCAGTTCTTC. Translation: CASSQGLRGRRNEQFF.

V and J are TRBV7-6 and TRBJ2-7; TRBD1 matches at 10 bases. The V gene end was trimmed by 5 bases and the J gene end by 2 bases; junction bases not matched to a gene: 6. The germline V gene has CDR1 SGHVS and CDR2 FNYEAQ. The CDR3 is 15 residues long. CDR3 nucleotides: TGTGCCAGCAGCCTCGCCGGGACAGGGGCCTACGAGCAGTACTTC. It translates to CASSLAGTGAYEQYF.